These 19 T cell receptor beta chains were all obtained from the same sample, sequenced in a study of Ad26.COV2.S vaccination and SARS-CoV-2 variants. The sample's treatment: approximately 18 received Ad26.COV2.S at low or high dose, single or two shots; a few received placebo; per-sample allocation not given. Day 63 after the first vaccine or placebo injection was the time point for sampling. Profiled with immunoSEQ multiplex PCR; TCRdb holds only in-frame clones, not every one. Of some 480,000 clones listed, about 83% are singletons. The specimen comprised peripheral blood, sampled in a trial of Ad26.COV2.S vaccine versus placebo. These receptors all stem from a person between 18 and 65 years old who received the Ad26.COV2.S COVID-19 vaccine or a placebo.

The genes are TRBV27 and TRBJ2-3, with 9 nucleotides matching TRBD1. Trimming cost V 4 bases and J 3 bases; bases outside gene matches: 5. Germline CDR1 MNHEY, CDR2 SMNVEV (reference sequence). The CDR3 sequence is 15 residues long. The CDR3 DNA is TGTGCCAGCAGTTCTCCGGGACAGGGAACAGATACGCAGTATTTT. As protein: CASSSPGQGTDTQYF.

V is TRBV5-1 and J is TRBJ2-2; D not certain. Deletions cut 3 bases from V and 6 bases from J, with 6 bases between. CDR3 length: 12 residues. The germline gives CDR1 SGHRS, CDR2 YFSETQ. The CDR3 reads CASSSGAGELFF. For the CDR3, the DNA is TGCGCCAGCAGCTCTGGGGCCGGGGAGCTGTTTTTT.

The J gene is TRBJ2-7, the V gene TRBV3-1 (or the pseudogene TRBV3-2), with D unclear. In germline, CDR1 is LGHDT, CDR2 YNNKEL (reference sequence). V lost 4 bases to trimming and J lost 5 bases, with 24 bases between them. This CDR3 spans 17 amino acids. CDR3 residues: CASSPMNSALVAHEQYF. CDR3 nucleotides: TGTGCCAGCAGCCCAATGAACAGCGCCTTAGTTGCCCACGAGCAGTACTTC.

The sample holds one count of this clone. This chain uses TRBV14 with TRBJ2-5, with D possibly TRBD2 on 5 matching bases. V lost 2 bases and J lost 0, with 7 bases in between. The CDR3 consists of 14 residues. Germline CDR1 reads SGHDN; CDR2 reads FVKESK. The CDR3 here is CASSQPGYQETQYF. The CDR3 coding sequence is TGTGCCAGCAGCCAACCGGGATACCAAGAGACCCAGTACTTC.

The chain has TRBV2 and TRBJ1-5; no clear D. CDR3 size: 14 residues. Germline CDR1 reads SNHLY; CDR2 reads FYNNEI. Trimming took off 5 bases at V and 6 bases at J, with 14 bases between the two ends. In nucleotides, the CDR3 is TGTGCCAGCAGTCCTCGGGAGACGGGTCAGCCCCAGCATTTT. This sequence encodes CASSPRETGQPQHF.

The genes are TRBV24-1 and TRBJ2-3, with D possibly being TRBD2 (6 bases). The CDR3 spans 13 residues. The V gene lost 9 bases and the J gene lost 1 base, with 10 bases spanning the gap. Germline values: CDR1 KGHDR, CDR2 SFDVKD. The CDR3 here is CATGGTGTDTQYF. In DNA form, the CDR3 reads TGTGCCACCGGAGGGACTGGCACAGATACGCAGTATTTT.

The rearrangement links TRBV29-1 to TRBJ2-7; D may be TRBD2 (5 bases). Germline V gene sequence: CDR1 SQVTM, CDR2 ANQGSEA. This CDR3 region has 13 residues. V dropped 2 bases and J dropped 5 bases, with 13 bases sitting between them. CDR3 amino acids: CSVEFFAEDEQYF. The CDR3 DNA sequence: TGCAGCGTTGAATTTTTCGCGGAGGACGAGCAGTACTTC.

The chain uses TRBV13 and TRBJ2-7; TRBD1 is a possible D gene (5 bases). The CDR3 contains 12 residues. The germline gives CDR1 PRHDT, CDR2 FYEKMQ (reference sequence). Deletions cut 2 bases from V and 6 bases from J, with 8 bases between. In DNA form, the CDR3 reads TGTGCCAGCAGCTTAAGGGGCATCGAGCAGTACTTC. Residues: CASSLRGIEQYF.

In regard to this clone: A single base separates this from a much larger clone, so it may be a read error. This rearrangement joins TRBV7-9 to TRBJ2-3; D unclear. Germline CDR1 is SEHNR and CDR2 is FQNEAQ (reference sequence). Trimming pared 5 bases from V and 1 base from J, leaving 4 bases between. The CDR3 has 12 amino acids. In DNA, the CDR3 is TGTGCCAGCAGCCCGGGCACAGATACGCAGTATTTT. As protein: CASSPGTDTQYF.

The rearrangement joins TRBV19 to TRBJ1-5, with D tentatively TRBD1 (5 bases). CDR1 is LNHDA and CDR2 is SQIVND in the germline V gene (reference sequence). The V gene lost 7 bases and the J gene lost 4 bases, with 14 bases spanning the gap. The CDR3 runs to 14 residues. Here the CDR3 reads CASTLIGANQPQHF. The CDR3 nucleotides are TGTGCCAGTACCCTAATCGGGGCTAATCAGCCCCAGCATTTT.

The V call is TRBV19, the J call TRBJ2-5; TRBD2 matches 7 bases. The CDR3 is 15 residues long. After removal of 2 bases from V and 5 bases from J, the junction contained 8 bases not matched to a gene. CDR1 is LNHDA, CDR2 SQIVND, per germline (reference sequence). In DNA form, the CDR3 reads TGTGCCAGTAGTATACGACTAGCAGCTGTCGAGACCCAGTACTTC. Translation: CASSIRLAAVETQYF.

V gene TRBV5-3 combines with J gene TRBJ2-7; 8 bases align to TRBD1. TRBV5-3 is flagged as an ORF with uncertain function. The CDR3 runs to 15 residues. The V segment lost 1 base and the J segment 5 bases; nucleotides outside the gene matches: 8. The CDR3 reads CARSLTDPGGNEQYF. Here the CDR3 DNA reads TGTGCCAGAAGCTTGACGGACCCAGGGGGCAACGAGCAGTACTTC.

V is TRBV27 and J is TRBJ2-1, with a weak D call TRBD1 (5 bases). Germline lookup yields CDR1 MNHEY and CDR2 SMNVEV (reference sequence). The CDR3 length is 14 residues. V lost 6 bases and J 6 bases, leaving 15 bases between the germline ends. CDR3 amino acids: CASSPPGQVNEQFF. The DNA for the CDR3 is TGTGCCAGCAGCCCCCCAGGGCAGGTCAATGAGCAGTTCTTC.

The gene calls are TRBV5-1 and TRBJ1-1; D gene uncertain. V shed 5 bases and J shed 7 bases, with 12 bases lying between them. This CDR3 has 12 amino acids. In germline, CDR1 is SGHRS, CDR2 YFSETQ. The CDR3 protein is CASSMDGYEAFF. The DNA of the CDR3 is TGCGCCAGCAGTATGGACGGTTATGAAGCTTTCTTT.

In DNA, the CDR3 is TGTGCCAGCAGCTTAGGCCCCGGGACTATCACATACTACGAGCAGTACTTC. Protein: CASSLGPGTITYYEQYF. The chain joins TRBV7-2 to TRBJ2-7; 7 nucleotides align to TRBD2. From germline, CDR1 is SGHTA and CDR2 FQGNSA. There are 17 residues in the CDR3. V gave up 1 base and J gave up 3 bases; unmatched junction bases: 12.

This chain joins TRBV3-1 (or the pseudogene TRBV3-2) and TRBJ2-3, with 11 positions matching TRBD2. V gave up 2 bases and J gave up 4 bases; unmatched junction bases: 2. CDR1 LGHDT and CDR2 YNNKEL come from the germline V gene (reference sequence). The CDR3 length is 15 residues. The CDR3 sequence is CASSQLAGGPDTQYF. The CDR3 DNA sequence: TGTGCCAGCAGCCAATTAGCGGGAGGGCCAGATACGCAGTATTTT.

This chain connects TRBV12-1 to TRBJ1-1; the table's D gene call, TRBD1, was not cross checked with the DNA. TRBV12-1 is given as a pseudogene. This CDR3 spans 14 amino acids. DNA for the CDR3: TGTGCCAGTAACACAGGGGACCCGAACACTGAAGCTTTCTTT. Residues: CASNTGDPNTEAFF.

The J gene is TRBJ1-3, the V gene TRBV13; D may be TRBD1 (6 bases). CDR1 PRHDT and CDR2 FYEKMQ come from the germline V gene (reference sequence). This CDR3 is built from 16 residues. The V end was cut by 5 bases, the J end by 4 bases, with 18 bases between. The CDR3 DNA reads as TGTGCCAGCAGCAACCGGGACACCGACTCCGGAAACACCATATATTTT. Its protein is CASSNRDTDSGNTIYF. The complete variable domain, with remaining parts taken from reference TRBV13 and TRBJ1-3, reads AAGVIQSPRHLIKEKRETATLKCYPIPRHDTVYWYQQGPGQDPQFLISFYEKMQSDKGSIPDRFSAQQFSDYHSELNMSSLELGDSALYFCASSNRDTDSGNTIYFGEGSWLTVV.

This clone was found once. This chain connects TRBV3-1 (or the pseudogene TRBV3-2) to TRBJ2-5; 9 nucleotides match TRBD1. V lost 5 bases, J lost 3 bases, and 4 bases stayed unmatched. The CDR3 sequence is 14 residues long. From germline, CDR1 is LGHDT and CDR2 YNNKEL (reference sequence). CDR3: CASSWTGDEETQYF. In nucleotides, the CDR3 is TGTGCCAGCAGCTGGACAGGGGACGAAGAGACCCAGTACTTC.